This T cell receptor beta chain was observed in a study of blood T cell repertoires in COVID-19. Study context: The origin of the acute and convalescent COVID-19 samples was the United States, Italy and Spain.

This CDR3 region has 15 residues. Deletions cut 0 bases from V and 6 bases from J, with 15 bases between. CDR1 is SGHNT and CDR2 is YYREEE in the germline V gene (reference sequence). In the authors' methods: Using reference gene primer amplification, nucleated cell counts were estimated. Assay used: immunoSEQ multiplex PCR; TCRdb lists only in-frame clones, some missing. That table supplies the V and J calls and clone size; D and trimming were determined from the DNA. Among about 400,000 clones listed, about 88% were seen once. The TCR sequence derives from a human donor in a cohort sampled during active COVID-19. The sample was peripheral blood. This chain connects TRBV5-4 to TRBJ1-2; D ambiguous. CDR3 bases: TGTGCCAGCAGCTTGGGCATCGGGGAACCCCATGGCTACACCTTC. It is translated as CASSLGIGEPHGYTF.